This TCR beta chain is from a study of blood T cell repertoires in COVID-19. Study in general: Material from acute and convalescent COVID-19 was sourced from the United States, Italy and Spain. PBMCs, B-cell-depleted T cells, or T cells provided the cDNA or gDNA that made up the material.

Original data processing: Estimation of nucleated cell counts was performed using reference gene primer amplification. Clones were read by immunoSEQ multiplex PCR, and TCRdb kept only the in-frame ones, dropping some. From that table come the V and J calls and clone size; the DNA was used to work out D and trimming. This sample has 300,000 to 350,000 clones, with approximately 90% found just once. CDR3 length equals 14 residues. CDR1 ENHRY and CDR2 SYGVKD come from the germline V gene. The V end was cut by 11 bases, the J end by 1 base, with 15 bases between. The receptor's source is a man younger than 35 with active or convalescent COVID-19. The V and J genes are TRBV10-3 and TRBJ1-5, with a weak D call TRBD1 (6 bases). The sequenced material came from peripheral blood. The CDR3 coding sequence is TGTGCCTCATCGGGGGGCGCAAGCAATCAGCCCCAGCATTTT. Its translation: CASSGGASNQPQHF.